The 17 T cell receptor beta chains presented below share a single source sample, sequenced in a study of T cell responses to AZD1222 COVID-19 vaccine. The table came from immunoSEQ multiplex PCR; TCRdb's copy has only in-frame clones and leaves some out. The sample contains 95,000 to 130,000 clones, roughly 87% of which appear only once. This specimen was peripheral blood, taken on day 0 of AZD1222 vaccination. These receptors originate from an adult in good health.

This chain joins TRBV30 and TRBJ2-3; D is undetermined. Germline V CDR1 and CDR2: GTSNPN, SVGIG (reference sequence). There are 11 residues in the CDR3. V gave up 3 bases and J gave up 7 bases, with 8 bases separating them. CDR3: CAWRGPNTQYF. Here the CDR3 DNA reads TGTGCCTGGAGAGGTCCTAATACGCAGTATTTT.

The chain joins TRBV5-4 to TRBJ2-1; TRBD2 matches 7 bases. CDR3 length: 13 residues. Losses at the gene ends were 7 bases for V and 9 bases for J; bases not matched to a gene: 10. CDR1 is SGHNT and CDR2 is YYREEE in the germline V gene (reference sequence). Written as DNA, the CDR3 is TGTGCCAGCCGGACGGCGGGAGTTGTTGAGCAGTTCTTC. This gives the protein CASRTAGVVEQFF.

The chain is built from TRBV7-9 and TRBJ1-3; D perhaps matches TRBD1 (5 bases). V was cut by 4 bases and J by 0 bases, with 13 bases left in between. The CDR3 covers 16 residues. Germline values: CDR1 SEHNR, CDR2 FQNEAQ (reference sequence). CDR3 DNA: TGTGCCAGCAGCTGGGGGGGAGGCGACTCTGGAAACACCATATATTTT. Its translation: CASSWGGGDSGNTIYF.

The genes are TRBV4-2 and TRBJ1-5, with 7 bases matching TRBD1. The trim removed 4 bases at V and 3 bases at J, leaving 12 bases unmatched. The CDR3 totals 17 residues. Germline CDR1 LGHNA, CDR2 YNFKEQ. The CDR3 protein is CASSLVSGTAHNQPQHF. In nucleotides, the CDR3 is TGTGCCAGCAGCCTCGTCTCCGGGACAGCCCACAATCAGCCCCAGCATTTT.

The V and J genes are TRBV29-1 and TRBJ2-7, with D perhaps matching TRBD1 or TRBD2 (5 bases each). Germline CDR1 and CDR2: SQVTM and ANQGSEA. Trimming cost V 0 bases and J 3 bases, with 18 bases left between them. The CDR3 length is 16 residues. CDR3 nucleotides: TGCAGCGTTGAAGATCCGGCCGAGGGGATTCACTACGAGCAGTACTTC. Translation: CSVEDPAEGIHYEQYF.

This sequence joins TRBV5-6 and TRBJ1-4, with D hard to call. The CDR3 has 13 amino acids. V was pared by 6 bases and J by 8 bases, with 14 bases between. Germline CDR1 and CDR2: SGHDT and YYEEEE. The chain's CDR3 is CASILRGGEKLFF. Written as DNA, the CDR3 is TGTGCCAGCATCCTGCGGGGTGGGGAAAAACTGTTTTTT.

A single count supports this clone. The V call is TRBV7-2, the J call TRBJ1-1, with D unclear. Per germline, CDR1 SGHTA and CDR2 FQGNSA. V gave up 0 bases and J gave up 0 bases, with 11 bases separating them. This CDR3 has 16 residues. In DNA, the CDR3 is TGTGCCAGCAGCTTAGCGCGCATTGTGGTGAACACTGAAGCTTTCTTT. Translated, it gives CASSLARIVVNTEAFF.

The chain employs TRBV3-1 (or the pseudogene TRBV3-2) and TRBJ1-2, with D possibly matching TRBD1 (6 bases). Per the germline V gene, CDR1 is LGHDT and CDR2 is YNNKEL (reference sequence). V was shortened by 1 base and J by 0 bases, with 12 bases between the two germline ends. The CDR3 totals 16 residues. CDR3 protein: CASSQVGQGPNYGYTF. CDR3 DNA sequence: TGTGCCAGCAGCCAAGTTGGCCAGGGGCCTAACTATGGCTACACCTTC.

This clone was observed a single time. This sequence joins TRBV6-1 and TRBJ2-2; TRBD1 or TRBD2 may be the D gene (5 bases each). V dropped 4 bases and J dropped 1 base, with 16 bases sitting between them. This CDR3 is 17 amino acids long. Germline loops: CDR1 MNHNS, CDR2 SASEGT. The CDR3, as DNA: TGTGCCAGCAGTGGGTCACCGGGACGACGGAACACCGGGGAGCTGTTTTTT. Translating gives CASSGSPGRRNTGELFF.

The chain combines TRBV5-5 with TRBJ2-1, with D unclear. V lost 1 base to trimming and J lost 1 base, with 6 bases between them. The CDR3 extends over 14 amino acids. Germline V gene sequence: CDR1 SGHKS, CDR2 YYEKEE (reference sequence). The CDR3 reads CASSLRGSYNEQFF. The DNA for the CDR3 is TGTGCCAGCAGCTTGCGCGGTTCCTACAATGAGCAGTTCTTC.

The chain employs TRBV7-2 and TRBJ1-2; tentative D call: TRBD1 (6 bases). Trimming took 5 bases from V and 4 from J, leaving 20 bases between them. Germline-derived CDR1 and CDR2 are SGHTA and FQGNSA. The CDR3 totals 16 residues. As DNA, the CDR3 is TGTGCCAGCAGCGGCTACCTTGAGGGGGGCGCCTATGGCTACACCTTC. This encodes CASSGYLEGGAYGYTF.

The CDR3 region has the DNA TGTGCCAGCAGCCGGACAGGGGCCATGAACACTGAAGCTTTCTTT. It translates to CASSRTGAMNTEAFF. The J gene is TRBJ1-1, the V gene TRBV5-6; 9 bases are shared with TRBD1. V lost 4 bases and J lost 0; bases outside the gene matches: 4. The germline V gene encodes CDR1 SGHDT and CDR2 YYEEEE. CDR3 length equals 15 residues.

The table lists this clone with a count of one. V and J are TRBV23-1 and TRBJ1-2; perhaps TRBD1 as D (5 bases). TRBV23-1 is treated as an ORF (open reading frame) with a function not yet certain. The CDR3 sequence is 13 residues long. The V and J ends lost 8 bases and 7 bases respectively, with 17 bases between them. In DNA, the CDR3 is TGCGCCAGCTCATCGGGCAGGGTGCCTGGCTACACCTTC. Amino acids: CASSSGRVPGYTF.

This chain links TRBV28 with TRBJ2-7, with 8 bases aligning to TRBD2. The CDR3 contains 14 residues. CDR1 and CDR2 from the germline V gene are MDHEN and SYDVKM. V was clipped by 2 bases and J by 3 bases; unmatched bases: 3. The CDR3 region has the DNA TGTGCCAGCAGTTTACTAGCGGGCCGCTACGAGCAGTACTTC. It codes for CASSLLAGRYEQYF.

This rearrangement joins TRBV11-2 to TRBJ2-3; D unresolved. This CDR3 has 11 residues. Germline V gene data show CDR1 as SGHAT and CDR2 as FQNNGV. Trimming left V 6 bases short and J 4 bases short, with 5 bases between. The CDR3, as DNA: TGTGCCAGCAGAGTGGCAGATACGCAGTATTTT. Translation gives CASRVADTQYF.

CDR3 residues: CATSRGREGYTF. The CDR3, as DNA: TGTGCCACCAGTCGGGGGAGGGAAGGCTACACCTTC. V is TRBV24-1 and J is TRBJ1-2; a weak D match, TRBD1 (5 bases). V lost 6 bases to trimming and J lost 8 bases, with 12 bases between them. This CDR3 contains 12 residues. CDR1 is KGHDR and CDR2 is SFDVKD in the germline V gene.

The chain employs TRBV10-3 and TRBJ1-1, with D possibly being TRBD1 (5 bases). The CDR3 has 12 residues. Germline-derived CDR1 and CDR2 are ENHRY and SYGVKD. V lost 6 bases to trimming and J lost 5 bases, with 10 bases between them. Here the CDR3 reads CAIRGPGTEAFF. The CDR3 DNA sequence: TGTGCCATCAGGGGGCCGGGGACTGAAGCTTTCTTT.